The T cell receptor beta chain described here comes from a study of blood T cell repertoires in COVID-19 (TCRdb year 2020). A note on the overall study: Collaborator samples came from the United States, Italy and Spain and covered acute and convalescent phases of COVID-19. The sample metadata nearly always contained a de-identified subject ID, COVID-19 status, age in years and sex. HLA class I and class II types, where available, came from metadata supplied by the sample provider rather than from assay-based typing. A freely available public database, intended as a resource for researchers studying the immune response to SARS-CoV-2, is where the repertoires were released. The prospective study material was composed of cDNA or gDNA derived from T cells, B-cell-depleted T cells, or PBMCs. Deeply sampled blood TCRbeta repertoires from subjects exposed to, actively infected with, or recovered from COVID-19 were included in the dataset. The samples were drawn from the first 160 participants of the ongoing ImmuneRACE study and from roughly 1,300 subjects provided by 6 global collaborators. The research as a whole found: The quantity of clinical and demographic metadata differed by source and by participant and was supplied without curation.

Concerning this clone: The target of this receptor is not known. No per-base quality is available; no much larger clone lies one base away.

The immunoSEQ Assay, a bias-controlled multiplex PCR, was used to amplify TCRbeta CDR3 regions from genomic DNA. The published analysis was carried out like this. The number of nucleated cells in each sample was estimated by amplification of reference gene primers within the assay. Sequence reads were collapsed and filtered to measure the absolute abundance of every unique TCRbeta CDR3 rearrangement. For each sample, productive Simpson clonality was calculated as the square root of Simpson's diversity index across productive rearrangements. Not all clones reach the TCRdb copy of this immuneACCESS table, which keeps in-frame sequences only. Checked studies attribute under half of the gap to unresolved V genes and leave the rest unexplained. That table is the source of V, J and clone size, and D and trimming were worked out from the DNA. The sample contains about 300,000 clones, about nine tenths of them found a single time. The ten largest make up about 5% of the sample.

The CDR3 spans 13 residues, from the cysteine through the phenylalanine. Of all the DNA, just the CDR3 is kept, 39 bases in frame from base 1. The trim is 4 bases for V and 5 bases for J, with a gap of 11 bases between the germline ends. According to the germline V gene (reference sequence), CDR1 reads MNHEY and CDR2 reads SMNVEV. In the prospective study, participants were about 18 to 100 years old, resided in about two dozen geographic areas of the United States, and were enrolled through a virtual design. To assign participants to cohorts, the prospective study relied on clinical history that participants themselves reported in a screening survey and a study questionnaire. ImmuneRACE Cohort 3 recovered participants were defined by two consecutive negative NP/OP PCR tests, healthcare professional clearance, or symptom resolution. Each participant in the prospective study had whole blood, serum and a nasopharyngeal or oropharyngeal swab collected by mobile phlebotomists. Prospective study participants could optionally give additional blood draws and questionnaires over an approximately 2-month period. Before DNA extraction, blood samples from the prospective study were shipped at room temperature or frozen.

The source material was PBMCs or T cells enriched from blood (not recorded which). The V and J genes are TRBV27 and TRBJ2-5, with TRBD1 tentatively as D gene (6 bases match). This clonotype originated in a man aged 55 to 69 who had recovered from COVID-19. The CDR3 loop reads CASSYQGWETQYF. The nucleotide sequence is given as TGTGCCAGCAGTTACCAGGGGTGGGAGACCCAGTACTTC.